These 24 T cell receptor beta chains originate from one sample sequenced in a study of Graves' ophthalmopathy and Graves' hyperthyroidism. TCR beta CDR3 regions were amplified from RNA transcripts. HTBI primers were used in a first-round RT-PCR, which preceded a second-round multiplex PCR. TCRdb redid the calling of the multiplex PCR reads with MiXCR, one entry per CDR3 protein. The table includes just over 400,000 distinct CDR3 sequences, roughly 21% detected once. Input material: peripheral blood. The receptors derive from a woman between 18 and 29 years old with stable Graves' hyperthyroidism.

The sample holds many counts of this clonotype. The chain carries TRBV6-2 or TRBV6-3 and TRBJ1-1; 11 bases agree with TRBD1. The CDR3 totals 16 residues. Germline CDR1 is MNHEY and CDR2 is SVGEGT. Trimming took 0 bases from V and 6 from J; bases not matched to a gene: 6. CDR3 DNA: TGTGCCAGCAGTTACTCACGGACAGGGGGCGCGGCTGAAGCTTTCTTT. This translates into CASSYSRTGGAAEAFF.

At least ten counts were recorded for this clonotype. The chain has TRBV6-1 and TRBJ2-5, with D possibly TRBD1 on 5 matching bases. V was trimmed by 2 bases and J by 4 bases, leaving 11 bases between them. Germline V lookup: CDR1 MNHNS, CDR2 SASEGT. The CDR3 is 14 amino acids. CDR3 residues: CASSEFRGGETQYF. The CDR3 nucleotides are TGTGCCAGCAGTGAATTTAGGGGTGGAGAGACCCAGTACTTC.

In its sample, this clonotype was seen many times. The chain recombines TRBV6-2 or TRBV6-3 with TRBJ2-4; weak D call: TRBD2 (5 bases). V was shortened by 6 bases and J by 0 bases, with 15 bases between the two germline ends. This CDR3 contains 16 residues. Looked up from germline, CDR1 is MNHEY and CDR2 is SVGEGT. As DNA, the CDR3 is TGTGCCAGCAGCCCCCGGAGCGGCCTAGCCAAAAACATTCAGTACTTC. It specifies CASSPRSGLAKNIQYF.

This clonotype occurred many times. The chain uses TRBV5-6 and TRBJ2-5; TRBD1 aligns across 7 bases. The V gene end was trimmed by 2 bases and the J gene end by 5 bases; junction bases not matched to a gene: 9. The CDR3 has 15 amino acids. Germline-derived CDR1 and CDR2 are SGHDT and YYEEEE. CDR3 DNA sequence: TGTGCCAGCAGCTTTAACAGGGGTGGTGGGGAGACCCAGTACTTC. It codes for CASSFNRGGGETQYF.

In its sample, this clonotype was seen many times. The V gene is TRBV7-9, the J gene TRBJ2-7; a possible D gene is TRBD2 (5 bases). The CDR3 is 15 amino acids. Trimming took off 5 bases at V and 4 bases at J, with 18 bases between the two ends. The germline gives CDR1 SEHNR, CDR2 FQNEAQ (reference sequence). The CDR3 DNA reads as TGTGCCAGCAGCCCCCGGGGAACCGGGTATTACGAGCAGTACTTC. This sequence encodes CASSPRGTGYYEQYF.

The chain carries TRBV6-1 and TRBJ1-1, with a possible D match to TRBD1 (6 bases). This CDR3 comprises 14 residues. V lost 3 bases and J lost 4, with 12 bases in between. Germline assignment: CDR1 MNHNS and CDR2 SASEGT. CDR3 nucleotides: TGTGCCAGCAGTGATCAGGGGCAGGGCACTGAAGCTTTCTTT. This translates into CASSDQGQGTEAFF.

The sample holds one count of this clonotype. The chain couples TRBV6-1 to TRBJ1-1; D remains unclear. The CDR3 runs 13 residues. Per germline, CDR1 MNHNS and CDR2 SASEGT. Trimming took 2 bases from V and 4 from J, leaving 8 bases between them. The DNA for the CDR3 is TGTGCCAGCAGTGAAACGAGGTCCACTGAAGCTTTCTTT. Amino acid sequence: CASSETRSTEAFF.

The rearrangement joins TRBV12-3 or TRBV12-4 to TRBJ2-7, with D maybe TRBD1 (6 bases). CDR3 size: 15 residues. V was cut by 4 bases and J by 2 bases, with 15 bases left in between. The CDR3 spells CASSYGVTGTYEQYF. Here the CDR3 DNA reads TGTGCCAGCAGTTATGGAGTGACAGGTACCTACGAGCAGTACTTC.

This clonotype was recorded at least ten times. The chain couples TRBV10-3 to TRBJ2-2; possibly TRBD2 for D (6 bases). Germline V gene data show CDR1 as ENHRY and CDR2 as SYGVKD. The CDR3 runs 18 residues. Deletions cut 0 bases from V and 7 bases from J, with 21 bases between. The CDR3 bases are TGTGCCATCAGTGAGTCTGGGAGGACTCGCTTGAACGGCGGGGAGCTGTTTTTT. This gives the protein CAISESGRTRLNGGELFF.

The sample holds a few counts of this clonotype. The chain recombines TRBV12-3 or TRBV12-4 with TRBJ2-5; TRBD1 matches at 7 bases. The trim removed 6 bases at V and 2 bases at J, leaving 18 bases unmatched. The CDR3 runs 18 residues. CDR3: CASSPSITGTARQETQYF. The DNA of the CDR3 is TGTGCCAGCAGCCCCTCAATTACCGGGACAGCGAGACAAGAGACCCAGTACTTC.

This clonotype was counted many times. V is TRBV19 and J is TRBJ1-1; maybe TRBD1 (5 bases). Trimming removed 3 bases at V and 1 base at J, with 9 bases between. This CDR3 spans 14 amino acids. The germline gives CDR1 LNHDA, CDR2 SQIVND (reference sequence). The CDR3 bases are TGTGCCAGTAGTATTCGACAGAAGAACACTGAAGCTTTCTTT. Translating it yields CASSIRQKNTEAFF.

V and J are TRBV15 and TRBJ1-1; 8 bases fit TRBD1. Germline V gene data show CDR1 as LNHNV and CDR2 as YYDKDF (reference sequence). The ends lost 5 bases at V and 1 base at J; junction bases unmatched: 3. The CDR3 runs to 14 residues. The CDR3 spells CATSDGQGNTEAFF. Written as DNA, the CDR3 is TGTGCCACCAGCGACGGACAGGGGAACACTGAAGCTTTCTTT.

This CDR3 reads CAWSQSFDSMNTEAFF. CDR3 nucleotides: TGTGCCTGGAGTCAGTCATTCGACAGTATGAACACTGAAGCTTTCTTT. The gene calls are TRBV30 and TRBJ1-1; D perhaps matches TRBD1 (5 bases). Germline V lookup: CDR1 GTSNPN, CDR2 SVGIG (reference sequence). V lost 2 bases to trimming and J lost 0 bases, with 16 bases between them. CDR3 length: 16 residues.

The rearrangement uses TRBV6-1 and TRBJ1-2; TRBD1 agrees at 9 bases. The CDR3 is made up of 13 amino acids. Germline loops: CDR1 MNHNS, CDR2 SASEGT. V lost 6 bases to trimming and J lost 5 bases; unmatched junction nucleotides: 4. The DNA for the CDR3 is TGTGCCAGCAGGGACAGGGGACTTTATGGCTACACCTTC. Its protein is CASRDRGLYGYTF.

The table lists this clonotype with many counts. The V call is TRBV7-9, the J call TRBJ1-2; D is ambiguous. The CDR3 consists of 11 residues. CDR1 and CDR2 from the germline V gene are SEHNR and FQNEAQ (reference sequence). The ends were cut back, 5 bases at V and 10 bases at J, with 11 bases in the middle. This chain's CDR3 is CASSGPLAYTF. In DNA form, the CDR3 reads TGTGCCAGCAGCGGGCCCTTAGCCTACACCTTC.

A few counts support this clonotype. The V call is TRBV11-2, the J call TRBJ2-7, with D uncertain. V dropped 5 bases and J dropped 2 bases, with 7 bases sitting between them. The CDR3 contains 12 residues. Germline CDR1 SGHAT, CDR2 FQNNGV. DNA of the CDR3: TGTGCCAGCAGCCGGGCCCCCTACGAGCAGTACTTC. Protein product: CASSRAPYEQYF.

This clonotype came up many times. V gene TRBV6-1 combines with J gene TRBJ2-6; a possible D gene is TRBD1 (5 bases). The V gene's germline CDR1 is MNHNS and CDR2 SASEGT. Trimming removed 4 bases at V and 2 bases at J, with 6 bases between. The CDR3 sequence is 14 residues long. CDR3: CASSGRAGANVLTF. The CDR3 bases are TGTGCCAGCAGTGGCAGGGCTGGGGCCAACGTCCTGACTTTC.

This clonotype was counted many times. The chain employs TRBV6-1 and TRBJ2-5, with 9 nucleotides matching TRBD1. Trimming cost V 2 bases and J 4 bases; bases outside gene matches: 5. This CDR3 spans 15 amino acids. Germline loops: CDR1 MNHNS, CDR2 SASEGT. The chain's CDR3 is CASSESTGGAETQYF. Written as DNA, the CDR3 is TGTGCCAGCAGTGAAAGTACAGGGGGCGCAGAGACCCAGTACTTC.

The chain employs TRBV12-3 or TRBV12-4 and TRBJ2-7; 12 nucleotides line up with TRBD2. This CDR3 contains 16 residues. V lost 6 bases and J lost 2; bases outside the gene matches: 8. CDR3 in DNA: TGTGCCAGCAGCGTCGGGACTAGCGGGTTTCCCTACGAGCAGTACTTC. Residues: CASSVGTSGFPYEQYF.

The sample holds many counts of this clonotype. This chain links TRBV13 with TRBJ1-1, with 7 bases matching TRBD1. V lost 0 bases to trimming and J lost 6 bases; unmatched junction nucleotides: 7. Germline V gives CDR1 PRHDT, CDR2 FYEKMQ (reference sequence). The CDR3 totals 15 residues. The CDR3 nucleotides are TGTGCCAGCAGCTTAGGAGACAGGGAGGAGGCTGAAGCTTTCTTT. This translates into CASSLGDREEAEAFF.

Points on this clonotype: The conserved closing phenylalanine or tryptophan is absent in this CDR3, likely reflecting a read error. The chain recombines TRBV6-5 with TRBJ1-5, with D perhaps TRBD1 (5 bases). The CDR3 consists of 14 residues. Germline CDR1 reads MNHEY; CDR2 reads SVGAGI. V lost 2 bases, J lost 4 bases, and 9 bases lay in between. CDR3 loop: CASSYRDPNQPQHL. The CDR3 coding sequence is TGTGCCAGCAGTTACCGGGACCCGAATCAGCCCCAGCATCTT.

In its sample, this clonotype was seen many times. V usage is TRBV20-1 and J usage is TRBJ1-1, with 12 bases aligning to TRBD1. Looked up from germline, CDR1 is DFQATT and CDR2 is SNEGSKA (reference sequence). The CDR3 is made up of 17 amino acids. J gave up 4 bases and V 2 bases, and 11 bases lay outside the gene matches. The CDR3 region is CSARSRDRGLSSTEAFF. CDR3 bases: TGCAGTGCTAGATCCCGGGACAGGGGGCTTAGTAGCACTGAAGCTTTCTTT.

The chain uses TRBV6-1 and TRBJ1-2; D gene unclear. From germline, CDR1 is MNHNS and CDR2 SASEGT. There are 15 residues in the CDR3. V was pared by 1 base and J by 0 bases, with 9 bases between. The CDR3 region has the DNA TGTGCCAGCAGTGAAGAGTATCAGCCTAACTATGGCTACACCTTC. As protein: CASSEEYQPNYGYTF.

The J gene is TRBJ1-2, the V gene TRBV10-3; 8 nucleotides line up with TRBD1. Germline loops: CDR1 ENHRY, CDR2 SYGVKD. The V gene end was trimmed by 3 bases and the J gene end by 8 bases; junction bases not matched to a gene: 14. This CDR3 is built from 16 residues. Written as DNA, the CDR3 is TGTGCCATCAGTGACCTTTCCGACAGGGGAAAAGAGGGCTACACCTTC. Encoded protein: CAISDLSDRGKEGYTF.